Sequencing of this T cell receptor (beta chain) was carried out in a study of T-cell reconstitution after alpha-beta-depleted transplantation in children. General study results and limits: Several hundred rapidly expanded clones from non-depleted graft cells reportedly supplied alpha-beta T cells about two months post-transplant. The authors attributed T-cell counts and diversity one year after transplant mostly to newly produced T cells.

A TCRbeta library incorporating unique molecular identifiers was prepared. Using its own MiXCR run on the PCR reads, TCRdb lists one record per CDR3 protein. The data hold 330,000 or so distinct CDR3 sequences, with around 7.1% observed a single time. V lost 2 bases and J lost 1; bases outside the gene matches: 3. Germline CDR1 reads SGHRS; CDR2 reads YFSETQ. The CDR3 has 15 amino acids. To note about this clonotype: Its antigen remains unidentified.

The chain joins TRBV5-1 to TRBJ2-5; TRBD1 matches 9 bases. The specimen was peripheral blood, collected 360 days after TCRalphabeta/CD19-depleted stem cell transplant. This clonotype originated in a female patient aged 2-9 years who had a stem cell transplant for Fanconi anemia, so the T cells may come from the graft donor. CDR3 residues: CASSFLTGGQETQYF. As DNA, the CDR3 is TGCGCCAGCAGCTTCCTGACAGGGGGCCAAGAGACCCAGTACTTC.